These T cell receptor beta chains were read from a single sample in a study of cytomegalovirus exposure and HLA in healthy donors. Generated by immunoSEQ multiplex PCR, the TCRdb table keeps only in-frame clones and is missing some. This table has 130,000 to 150,000 clones, about nine tenths appearing once. The sample comprised PBMCs. These receptors came from a man in his late teens or twenties in good health and CMV-seronegative. Both conserved end residues are part of each CDR3. A D gene is named only where the DNA matches it firmly. Clone size appears in some rows only: once, few, many, or a class for an expanded clone.

TGTGCCAGCGCCGGGACCGGGGGTTCCACAGATACGCAGTATTTT CASAGTGGSTDTQYF TRBJ2-3 - TRBV18 - 15
TGTGCCAGCAGCCACGCCGGGACTAGCACGTTCCAAGAGACCCAGTACTTC CASSHAGTSTFQETQYF TRBJ2-5 - TRBV4-2 TRBD2 17
TGTGCCATCAGTGTGGCGGGAGGGCCTATCGGGGAGCTGTTTTTT CAISVAGGPIGELFF TRBJ2-2 - TRBV10-3 TRBD2 15
TGTGCCAGCAGCCAGGACCCGCGGACTGGATACAATGAGCAGTTCTTC CASSQDPRTGYNEQFF TRBJ2-1 - TRBV4-2 - 16
TGTGCCAGCAAGGCGGTTGAGGGGGCAGGTGACACTGAAGCTTTCTTT CASKAVEGAGDTEAFF TRBJ1-1 - TRBV5-8 TRBD1 16
TGTGCCAGTAGTATAGGGGGCGGCGAGCAGTACTTC CASSIGGGEQYF TRBJ2-7 few TRBV19 - 12
TGTGCCAGCAGTGACACTCCTAGGGCGGGGGGATGGACCCAGTACTTC CASSDTPRAGGWTQYF TRBJ2-5 - TRBV6-1 TRBD2 16
TGTGCCAGCAGCCCCCTCCGGGGTTGGGGATATAACAATCAGCCCCAGCATTTT CASSPLRGWGYNNQPQHF TRBJ1-5 - TRBV7-8 - 18
TGTGCCAGCAGTTACTCGCGGTCATACTACGAGCAGTACTTC CASSYSRSYYEQYF TRBJ2-7 - TRBV6-5 - 14
TGTGCCAGCAGCCCTACGAGGCCTGTTCGGGGCTACACCTTC CASSPTRPVRGYTF TRBJ1-2 few TRBV7-8 - 14
TGTGCCAGCAGCCAGGGGGCAGAATACGAGCAGTACTTC CASSQGAEYEQYF TRBJ2-7 once TRBV7-9 TRBD1 13
TGTGCCAGCTCGTCCGGGACAGGGGGGGACGAGCAGTACTTC CASSSGTGGDEQYF TRBJ2-7 - TRBV18 TRBD1 14
TGCGCCAGCAGCTTGGTTCCGACAGGGGATCCCTATGGCTACACCTTC CASSLVPTGDPYGYTF TRBJ1-2 - TRBV5-1 TRBD1 16
TGCGCCAGCATGGTGGGGGGACTAAACAATGAGCAGTTCTTC CASMVGGLNNEQFF TRBJ2-1 few TRBV5-1 TRBD2 14
TGTGCCAGCAGTGAAAGGTTTCGGAGCAAAGCTTTCTTT CASSERFRSKAFF TRBJ1-1 - TRBV2 - 13
TGTGCCAGCAGTTTATCGCCGGGACAGGGGGCGCAGATCTCCTACAATGAGCAGTTCTTC CASSLSPGQGAQISYNEQFF TRBJ2-1 - TRBV27 TRBD1 20